This T cell receptor (beta chain) was captured in a study of CD8 T cells in Susac syndrome. The CDR3 consists of 15 residues. Germline values: CDR1 SNHLY, CDR2 FYNNEI. After removal of 6 bases from V and 4 bases from J, the junction contained 8 bases not matched to a gene. The RNA, about 0.45 to 1 ug, was put through reverse transcription using random hexamers. TCRdb independently ran MiXCR on the immunoSEQ multiplex PCR reads; one entry per CDR3 protein. The sample consists of 90,000 to 150,000 distinct CDR3 sequences, about 92% of them appearing once. This clonotype was sampled from a human donor with multiple sclerosis. The sample consisted of CD4+ T cells from PBMCs. This sequence joins TRBV2 and TRBJ2-1, with 8 positions matching TRBD2. This CDR3 is CASSATSGSYNEQFF. Here the CDR3 DNA reads TGTGCCAGCAGCGCCACTAGCGGTTCTTACAATGAGCAGTTCTTC.